Listed here is a single TCR beta chain. These data are taken from a study of shared clonotypes between healthy human individuals. Trimming shortened V by 0 bases and J by 8 bases, and 17 bases separated the two germline ends. The CDR3 has 15 residues. Germline values: CDR1 SGHAT, CDR2 FQNNGV. Only in-frame clones appear in the TCRdb table, and some are missing; sequencing was by immunoSEQ multiplex PCR. There are 2,500,000 or so clones in the sample; just over 90% occur only once, and more than 0.12% lies in the top ten. Sequenced material: naive CD4+ T cells sorted from blood. As to subset: CD45RA+ positively selected. The chain carries TRBV11-2 and TRBJ2-7; no clear D gene. This clonotype originated in a man between 18 and 35 years old in good health. The CDR3 reads CASSLDWPGPHKQYF. As DNA, the CDR3 is TGTGCCAGCAGCTTAGATTGGCCCGGGCCACACAAGCAGTACTTC.